The 27 T cell receptor beta chains in this list originate from one sample, sequenced in a study of T cells after yellow fever vaccination (dated by TCRdb to the late 2010s). Explained via the paper, the treatment or condition label denotes: live attenuated yellow fever vaccine strain. To prepare the library, 5' RACE was applied. The sequencer listed for this sample is Illumina HiSeq 2500. Starting from the raw public reads, TCRdb applied fastp trimming at Q25, assembled clones with MiXCR and retained in-frame beta chains. Identical CDR3 protein sequences are pooled into one entry, listed with their most common genes and DNA. The sample has around 530,000 distinct CDR3 sequences on record, roughly a sixth of them singletons. The ten largest clones add up to 17% of the sample. The input for sequencing was PBMCs, taken less than 6 days after the first yellow fever vaccination. These receptors were obtained from a man aged 18-30 years who received the YFV17D yellow fever vaccine.

This clonotype appeared a few times. The CDR3 nucleotides are TGTGCCACCAACTCTAGGGGGGCTGATGACATTCAGTACTTC. Translating it yields CATNSRGADDIQYF. The V call is TRBV5-6, the J call TRBJ2-4, with D possibly being TRBD1 or TRBD2 (6 bases each). The CDR3 loop spans 14 amino acids. V lost 9 bases and J lost 8, with 21 bases in between. Germline V CDR1 and CDR2: SGHDT, YYEEEE. Using reference TRBV5-6 and TRBJ2-4 for the parts outside the CDR3, the full variable domain is DAGVTQSPTHLIKTRGQQVTLRCSPKSGHDTVSWYQQALGQGPQFIFQYYEEEERQRGNFPDRFSGHQFPNYSSELNVNALLLGDSALYLCATNSRGADDIQYFGAGTRLSVL.

V and J are TRBV11-2 and TRBJ2-1, with 10 bases aligning to TRBD2. The V gene end was trimmed by 5 bases and the J gene end by 5 bases; junction bases not matched to a gene: 9. CDR3 length: 16 amino acids. The germline V gene has CDR1 SGHAT and CDR2 FQNNGV. The CDR3 loop is CASSPRVSGGNNEQFF. The CDR3 nucleotides read TGTGCCAGCAGCCCCCGGGTTAGCGGGGGGAACAATGAGCAGTTCTTC.

In its sample, this clonotype was seen once. The rearrangement joins TRBV5-1 to TRBJ2-3, with D possibly being TRBD2 (5 bases). This CDR3 comprises 16 residues. Trimming removed 3 bases at V and 0 bases at J, with 14 bases between. The germline V gene encodes CDR1 SGHRS and CDR2 YFSETQ. The CDR3 nucleotides read TGCGCCAGCAGCTATGGACTGATTGCTAGCACAGATACGCAGTATTTT. This sequence encodes CASSYGLIASTDTQYF. The full variable domain, completed using reference TRBV5-1 and TRBJ2-3, is KAGVTQTPRYLIKTRGQQVTLSCSPISGHRSVSWYQQTPGQGLQFLFEYFSETQRNKGNFPGRFSGRQFSNSRSEMNVSTLELGDSALYLCASSYGLIASTDTQYFGPGTRLTVL.

This rearrangement joins TRBV7-3 to TRBJ2-2, with 7 positions matching TRBD1. This CDR3 has 15 amino acids. Per germline, CDR1 SGHTA and CDR2 FQGTGA. J lost 6 bases, V lost 5 bases, and 9 bases had no gene match. In nucleotides, the CDR3 is TGTGCCAGCAGCCCATCCTCGACAGGGCCCGGGGAGCTGTTTTTT. It encodes CASSPSSTGPGELFF.

A few counts support this clonotype. The genes are TRBV6-1 and TRBJ2-7, with D hard to call. Per germline, CDR1 MNHNS and CDR2 SASEGT. Trimming removed 2 bases from V and 5 bases from J, with 13 bases in between. The CDR3 has 14 amino acids. CDR3 DNA: TGTGCCAGCAGTGAAATAAGGGCGCCGGACGAGCAGTACTTC. It is translated as CASSEIRAPDEQYF.

This clonotype was counted between two and nine times. The gene calls are TRBV5-4 and TRBJ2-5; the D gene is possibly TRBD1 (8 bases). V was pared by 4 bases and J by 5 bases, with 18 bases between. Per germline, CDR1 SGHNT and CDR2 YYREEE (reference sequence). CDR3 size: 15 residues. CDR3 DNA sequence: TGTGCCAGCAGCCAAGACAGGGGAGGGGTGGAGACCCAGTACTTC. Translating gives CASSQDRGGVETQYF.

V gene TRBV4-1 combines with J gene TRBJ2-7; no definite D call. CDR1 is MGHRA, CDR2 YSYEKL, per germline. The CDR3 runs to 16 residues. V lost 2 bases and J 2 bases, leaving 16 bases between the germline ends. DNA for the CDR3: TGCGCCAGCAGCCAATTGGGCAGAAGCCGAACCTACGAGCAGTACTTC. This translates into CASSQLGRSRTYEQYF.

In this sample, this clonotype turned up a few times. The V gene is TRBV24-1, the J gene TRBJ1-1; D is unclear. The CDR3 is made up of 14 amino acids. Trimming removed 5 bases at V and 1 base at J, with 10 bases between. CDR1 is KGHDR and CDR2 is SFDVKD in the germline V gene. CDR3 loop: CATSGGPGNTEAFF. CDR3 bases: TGTGCCACCAGTGGTGGCCCGGGGAACACTGAAGCTTTCTTT.

This clonotype was found a few times. V gene TRBV20-1 combines with J gene TRBJ1-1; possible D gene TRBD1, 6 bases. The CDR3 contains 15 residues. Deletions cut 0 bases from V and 2 bases from J, with 13 bases between. Germline V gives CDR1 DFQATT, CDR2 SNEGSKA (reference sequence). The CDR3 loop reads CSARDPAGGNTEAFF. As DNA, the CDR3 is TGCAGTGCTAGAGATCCCGCGGGGGGCAACACTGAAGCTTTCTTT.

This clonotype was counted ten times or more. The chain is built from TRBV5-1 and TRBJ2-1, with 11 positions matching TRBD2. V dropped 3 bases and J dropped 0; count of bases not matched to a gene: 2. Germline V lookup: CDR1 SGHRS, CDR2 YFSETQ. CDR3 length: 16 residues. In nucleotides, the CDR3 is TGCGCCAGCAGCTCGGGACTAGCGGACTCCTACAATGAGCAGTTCTTC. It specifies CASSSGLADSYNEQFF.

The chain is built from TRBV10-1 and TRBJ2-5, with D maybe TRBD1 (5 bases). Germline CDR1 WNHNN, CDR2 SYGVQD (reference sequence). V was cut by 4 bases and J by 5 bases, with 14 bases left in between. The CDR3 length is 14 residues. The CDR3 nucleotides are TGCGCCAGCAGTGCCCTAGGCAGGGCGGAGACCCAGTACTTC. Translating it yields CASSALGRAETQYF.

This clonotype was counted ten times or more. The chain is built from TRBV5-1 and TRBJ2-7; TRBD1 aligns across 7 bases. The junction had 7 bases not matched to a gene; V was cut back by 4 bases and J by 6 bases. The CDR3 has 13 residues. Germline assignment: CDR1 SGHRS and CDR2 YFSETQ. The CDR3 sequence: CASSRSWDSEQYF. The CDR3 DNA sequence: TGCGCCAGCAGCAGGTCTTGGGACAGCGAGCAGTACTTC.

This clonotype was recorded many times. The chain couples TRBV4-3 to TRBJ2-1; 10 positions match TRBD1. CDR3 length: 15 amino acids. The germline V gene has CDR1 LGHNA and CDR2 YSLEER. Losses at the gene ends were 1 base for V and 4 bases for J; bases not matched to a gene: 1. CDR3 region: CASSQGQGAYNEQFF. Written as DNA, the CDR3 is TGCGCCAGCAGCCAAGGACAGGGGGCTTACAATGAGCAGTTCTTC.

The V gene is TRBV10-1, the J gene TRBJ2-1; the D call may be TRBD1 or TRBD2 (5 bases each). Germline V lookup: CDR1 WNHNN, CDR2 SYGVQD (reference sequence). The CDR3 contains 13 residues. V lost 4 bases and J 5 bases, leaving 9 bases between the germline ends. The CDR3 spells CASSAGANNEQFF. In nucleotides, the CDR3 is TGCGCCAGCAGTGCCGGGGCCAACAATGAGCAGTTCTTC.

V usage is TRBV5-1 and J usage is TRBJ1-6; maybe TRBD1 (6 bases). V was clipped by 0 bases and J by 7 bases, with 8 bases between them. CDR1 and CDR2 (germline): SGHRS, YFSETQ. The CDR3 is 14 amino acids. The CDR3 nucleotides are TGCGCCAGCAGCTTGGGGGACATCAATTCACCCCTCCACTTT. Its protein is CASSLGDINSPLHF.

This clonotype has just a few counts. Relative to the germline gene, one junction end is altered; a read error may explain this. The chain carries TRBV4-1 and TRBJ2-1, with TRBD1 as a possible D gene (5 bases). The CDR3 length is 13 residues. Germline-derived CDR1 and CDR2 are MGHRA and YSYEKL. The CDR3 sequence: CASRALGRDEQFF. In nucleotides, the CDR3 is TGCGCGAGCAGGGCCCTAGGCCGGGATGAGCAGTTCTTC.

The V gene is TRBV7-2, the J gene TRBJ2-7, with D possibly called TRBD1 or TRBD2 (5 bases each). V was cut by 5 bases and J by 6 bases, with 11 bases left in between. The CDR3 consists of 12 residues. The germline V gene has CDR1 SGHTA and CDR2 FQGNSA. The CDR3 bases are TGTGCCAGCAGCCTTCGTGGGGGCGAGCAGTACTTC. Residues: CASSLRGGEQYF. The full variable domain, rest sourced from reference TRBV7-2 and TRBJ2-7, is GAGVSQSPSNKVTEKGKDVELRCDPISGHTALYWYRQSLGQGLEFLIYFQGNSAPDKSGLPSDRFSAERTGGSVSTLTIQRTQQEDSAVYLCASSLRGGEQYFGPGTRLTVT.

V is TRBV18 and J is TRBJ2-7; D gene ambiguous. Trimming took 3 bases from V and 1 from J, leaving 13 bases between them. The CDR3 covers 15 residues. Germline V CDR1 and CDR2: KGHSH, LQKENI. This chain's CDR3 is CASSPNPLASYEQYV. Written as DNA, the CDR3 is TGTGCCAGCTCACCTAATCCCCTCGCTTCCTACGAGCAGTACGTC.

This chain links TRBV4-1 with TRBJ2-1; TRBD1 aligns across 11 bases. The CDR3 runs 16 residues. Germline CDR1 and CDR2: MGHRA and YSYEKL. The V segment lost 3 bases and the J segment 7 bases; nucleotides outside the gene matches: 8. The CDR3 DNA follows: TGCGCCAGCAGCCACCCGTCCCGGGACAGGGGGAATGAGCAGTTCTTC. Translated: CASSHPSRDRGNEQFF.

This clonotype was observed a few times. V gene TRBV24-1 combines with J gene TRBJ1-2; TRBD1 is a possible D gene (6 bases). Trimming removed 5 bases from V and 6 bases from J, with 18 bases in between. CDR3 size: 15 residues. Germline-derived CDR1 and CDR2 are KGHDR and SFDVKD. CDR3: CATSVTGLTIDGYTF. The CDR3 DNA reads as TGTGCCACCAGTGTGACAGGCCTCACCATTGATGGCTACACCTTC.

This clonotype occurred many times. The genes are TRBV5-5 and TRBJ2-7; 7 bases match TRBD2. From germline, CDR1 is SGHKS and CDR2 YYEKEE (reference sequence). This CDR3 contains 16 residues. V was clipped by 4 bases and J by 5 bases; unmatched bases: 15. CDR3: CASSPTGEGRVHEQYV. CDR3 bases: TGTGCCAGCAGCCCGACCGGGGAGGGACGTGTTCACGAGCAGTACGTC.

This clonotype was detected only a few times. The gene calls are TRBV20-1 and TRBJ2-7; TRBD1 agrees at 7 bases. The V gene's germline CDR1 is DFQATT and CDR2 SNEGSKA (reference sequence). The junction had 15 bases not matched to a gene; V was cut back by 0 bases and J by 13 bases. The CDR3 covers 14 residues. For the CDR3, the DNA is TGCAGTGCTAGAGATCCCCGCGAGACAGGGTGGTCCTACGTC. Its translation is CSARDPRETGWSYV.

This clonotype was seen a few times. This chain joins TRBV5-1 and TRBJ1-4, with D hard to call. This CDR3 has 14 amino acids. With 5 bases removed from V and 0 bases from J, the gap between germline ends came to 8 bases. The germline gives CDR1 SGHRS, CDR2 YFSETQ. The CDR3: CASSPEATNEKLFF. The CDR3 bases are TGCGCCAGCAGTCCAGAGGCAACTAATGAAAAACTGTTTTTT.

A few counts support this clonotype. The gene calls are TRBV4-1 and TRBJ2-7; perhaps TRBD1 as D (6 bases). Between the trimmed V and J ends, which lost 3 bases and 6 bases, there was a span of 18 bases. Germline CDR1 MGHRA, CDR2 YSYEKL. The CDR3 has 15 amino acids. The DNA of the CDR3 is TGCGCCAGCAGCCATTCAGGGGACCCTGGGGGCGAGCAGTACTTC. Translated, it gives CASSHSGDPGGEQYF.

In its sample, this clonotype was seen a few times. The CDR3, as DNA: TGTGCCAGCAGTCTTACCGGACAGAGATTAAACTATGGCTACACCTTC. It encodes CASSLTGQRLNYGYTF. The chain uses TRBV6-2 or TRBV6-3 and TRBJ1-2; D possibly corresponds to TRBD1 (6 bases). This CDR3 spans 16 amino acids. V was clipped by 5 bases and J by 2 bases, with 18 bases between them. Germline-derived CDR1 and CDR2 are MNHEY and SVGEGT.

This chain links TRBV3-1 with TRBJ2-1; 9 nucleotides align to TRBD2. The CDR3 sequence is 15 residues long. The germline V gene has CDR1 LGHDT and CDR2 YNNKEL (reference sequence). After removal of 4 bases from V and 6 bases from J, the junction contained 7 bases not matched to a gene. In nucleotides, the CDR3 is TGTGCCAGCAGCCCAACCGGCGGGGGGGCCAATGAGCAGTTCTTC. Translating gives CASSPTGGGANEQFF.

This chain joins TRBV10-3 and TRBJ1-5; a weak D match, TRBD1 (6 bases). The CDR3 consists of 14 residues. The germline V gene encodes CDR1 ENHRY and CDR2 SYGVKD. The V end was cut by 3 bases, the J end by 3 bases, with 9 bases between. In DNA form, the CDR3 reads TGTGCCATCAGTGAAGACAGGCACAATCAGCCCCAGCATTTT. As protein: CAISEDRHNQPQHF.